The 16 T cell receptor beta chains listed next were all sequenced from one sample in a study of control samples from healthy donors and cancer patients (dated by TCRdb to the early 2020s). The protocol used for the library was the immunoSEQ multiplex PCR assay. TCRdb carries this immuneACCESS record with in-frame sequences only. Its versions omit some clonotypes, under half of them owing to an unresolved V gene in the studies checked, with the rest unexplained. The sample contains roughly 73,000 clones, approximately 92% of them found a single time. In total, the top ten clones hold 5% to 6.5% of the sample. The specimen sequenced was blood. These receptors were obtained from a woman aged 60-75 years in good health.

The chain employs TRBV6-6 and TRBJ1-5, with D possibly being TRBD1 (5 bases). Germline V gene sequence: CDR1 MNHNY, CDR2 SVGAGI (reference sequence). The ends were cut back, 0 bases at V and 6 bases at J, with 12 bases in the middle. The CDR3 loop spans 15 amino acids. CDR3 nucleotides: TGTGCCAGCAGTTACTCGCGAGGGGTCGGTCAGCCCCAGCATTTT. It codes for CASSYSRGVGQPQHF.

The V gene is TRBV19, the J gene TRBJ2-3; a weak D match, TRBD1 (6 bases). CDR3 length: 16 residues. CDR1 and CDR2 (germline): LNHDA, SQIVND (reference sequence). The V end lost 2 bases, the J end lost 1 base, and 13 bases lay between the germline ends. The DNA for the CDR3 is TGTGCCAGTAGTATAAAGAGGGACACTCGCACAGATACGCAGTATTTT. Its protein product is CASSIKRDTRTDTQYF.

The rearrangement uses TRBV5-1 and TRBJ2-7, with D possibly matching TRBD1 (6 bases). CDR1 is SGHRS and CDR2 is YFSETQ in the germline V gene. The CDR3 runs to 14 residues. With 4 bases removed from V and 2 bases from J, the gap between germline ends came to 13 bases. The CDR3 DNA is TGCGCCAGCAGCATCGGACAGCCGACCTACGAGCAGTACTTC. Encoded protein: CASSIGQPTYEQYF.

The CDR3 sequence: CASSYVGQVAGEAFF. CDR3 coding DNA: TGTGCCAGCAGCTACGTAGGACAGGTAGCCGGTGAAGCTTTCTTT. The V and J genes are TRBV6-5 and TRBJ1-1; 7 bases are a match to TRBD1. Per the germline V gene, CDR1 is MNHEY and CDR2 is SVGAGI. Trimming removed 6 bases from V and 7 bases from J; junction bases left unmatched: 14. The CDR3 has 15 residues.

The chain couples TRBV9 to TRBJ2-2, with TRBD1 matching over 10 bases. Germline V gives CDR1 SGDLS, CDR2 YYNGEE. The V segment lost 6 bases and the J segment 6 bases; nucleotides outside the gene matches: 5. The CDR3 length is 14 residues. CDR3 nucleotide sequence: TGTGCCAGCAAAGGGACAGGGGCTTCCGGGGAGCTGTTTTTT. Its translation is CASKGTGASGELFF.

This rearrangement joins TRBV9 to TRBJ2-1; possibly TRBD2 for D (6 bases). Trimming shortened V by 0 bases and J by 4 bases, and 11 bases separated the two germline ends. Germline CDR1 and CDR2: SGDLS and YYNGEE. This CDR3 contains 15 residues. The CDR3 is CASSVEAAGYNEQFF. The CDR3 DNA reads as TGTGCCAGCAGCGTAGAGGCGGCGGGATACAATGAGCAGTTCTTC. Together with reference TRBV9 and TRBJ2-1, the CDR3 gives the full variable domain: DSGVTQTPKHLITATGQRVTLRCSPRSGDLSVYWYQQSLDQGLQFLIQYYNGEERAKGNILERFSAQQFPDLHSELNLSSLELGDSALYFCASSVEAAGYNEQFFGPGTRLTVL.

The rearrangement uses TRBV12-3 or TRBV12-4 and TRBJ1-2, with 9 nucleotides matching TRBD1. V lost 6 bases and J lost 8; bases outside the gene matches: 7. This CDR3 has 13 amino acids. The CDR3 is CASSPGTGSGYTF. The CDR3 nucleotides read TGTGCCAGCAGCCCAGGGACAGGGAGCGGCTACACCTTC.

The rearrangement links TRBV4-1 to TRBJ1-1; weak D call: TRBD1 (6 bases). In germline, CDR1 is MGHRA, CDR2 YSYEKL. The CDR3 consists of 15 residues. Trimming shortened V by 0 bases and J by 4 bases, and 12 bases separated the two germline ends. In DNA form, the CDR3 reads TGCGCCAGCAGCCAAGAGTGGGGGCGGGCCACTGAAGCTTTCTTT. Amino acids: CASSQEWGRATEAFF.

This chain links TRBV10-3 with TRBJ2-3, with 9 positions matching TRBD2. The V and J ends lost 10 bases and 0 bases, in that order; junction bases with no gene match: 11. Germline loops: CDR1 ENHRY, CDR2 SYGVKD. The CDR3 length is 16 residues. The CDR3 region is CATNAGGTTSTDTQYF. The CDR3 region has the DNA TGTGCCACGAATGCGGGAGGGACGACTAGCACAGATACGCAGTATTTT.

The chain carries TRBV7-2 and TRBJ1-6, with D possibly TRBD1 on 5 matching bases. Between the trimmed V and J ends, which lost 6 bases and 8 bases, there was a span of 5 bases. This CDR3 is 11 amino acids long. Germline V CDR1 and CDR2: SGHTA, FQGNSA. CDR3 in amino acids: CASRGDSPLHF. The DNA for the CDR3 is TGTGCCAGCAGAGGGGATTCACCCCTCCACTTT.

This chain joins TRBV19 and TRBJ2-2; D possibly corresponds to TRBD2 (6 bases). Trimming cost V 9 bases and J 5 bases, with 22 bases left between them. This CDR3 has 16 residues. Germline CDR1 LNHDA, CDR2 SQIVND (reference sequence). The CDR3 nucleotides read TGTGCCAGCACCATTGGGGGGAGACCGGCGACCGGGGAGCTGTTTTTT. Amino acid sequence: CASTIGGRPATGELFF.

The V and J genes are TRBV4-2 and TRBJ2-3, with 15 nucleotides matching TRBD2. The CDR3 extends over 18 amino acids. Germline V CDR1 and CDR2: LGHNA, YNFKEQ. The ends lost 4 bases at V and 3 bases at J; junction bases unmatched: 8. CDR3 region: CASSPLTGTSGRTDTQYF. CDR3 DNA: TGTGCCAGCAGCCCCCTTACCGGGACTAGCGGGAGGACAGATACGCAGTATTTT.

The chain has TRBV7-8 and TRBJ1-2, with D tentatively TRBD1 (6 bases). Germline V gives CDR1 SGHVS, CDR2 FQNEAQ. Trimming removed 5 bases from V and 8 bases from J, with 18 bases in between. This CDR3 spans 14 amino acids. The CDR3 nucleotides read TGTGCCAGCAGCGTTAATCAGGGGTTTTACGGCTACACCTTC. It specifies CASSVNQGFYGYTF.

The CDR3 loop is CASSYRLGGDNEQFF. The CDR3 DNA reads as TGTGCCAGCAGTTATCGACTAGGAGGGGACAATGAGCAGTTCTTC. The chain uses TRBV27 and TRBJ2-1, with a weak D call TRBD2 (6 bases). This CDR3 comprises 15 residues. Trimming cost V 4 bases and J 5 bases, with 15 bases left between them. Germline lookup yields CDR1 MNHEY and CDR2 SMNVEV (reference sequence).

This clone was detected a few times. The V call is TRBV7-9, the J call TRBJ1-2, with 7 bases identical to TRBD1. CDR1 is SEHNR and CDR2 is FQNEAQ in the germline V gene (reference sequence). The CDR3 contains 15 residues. Losses at the gene ends were 5 bases for V and 1 base for J; bases not matched to a gene: 7. In nucleotides, the CDR3 is TGTGCCAGCAGCCGAGGGGACAGTAGTAACTATGGCTACACCTTC. Its protein is CASSRGDSSNYGYTF.

The gene calls are TRBV3-1 (or the pseudogene TRBV3-2) and TRBJ2-7; D may be TRBD2 (5 bases). The V gene's germline CDR1 is LGHDT and CDR2 YNNKEL (reference sequence). Trimming took off 5 bases at V and 2 bases at J, with 7 bases between the two ends. This CDR3 comprises 12 residues. The CDR3, as DNA: TGTGCCAGCAGCGGACTGACCTACGAGCAGTACTTC. This gives the protein CASSGLTYEQYF.